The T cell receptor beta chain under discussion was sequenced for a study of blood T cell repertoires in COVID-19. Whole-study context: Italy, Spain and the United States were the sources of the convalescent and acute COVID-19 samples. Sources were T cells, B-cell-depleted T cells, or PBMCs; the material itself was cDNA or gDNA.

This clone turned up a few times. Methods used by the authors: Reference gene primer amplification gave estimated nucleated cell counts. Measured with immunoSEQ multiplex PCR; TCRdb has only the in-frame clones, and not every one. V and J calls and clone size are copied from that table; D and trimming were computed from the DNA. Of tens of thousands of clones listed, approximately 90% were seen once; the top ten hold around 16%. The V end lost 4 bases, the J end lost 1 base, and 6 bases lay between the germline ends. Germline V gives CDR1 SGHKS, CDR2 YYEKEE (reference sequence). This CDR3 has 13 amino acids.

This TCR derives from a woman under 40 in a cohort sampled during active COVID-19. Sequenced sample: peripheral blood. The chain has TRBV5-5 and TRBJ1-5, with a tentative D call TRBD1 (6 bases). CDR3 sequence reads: CASSQGSNQPQHF. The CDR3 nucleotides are TGTGCCAGCAGCCAGGGGAGCAATCAGCCCCAGCATTTT.